This passage covers 18 T cell receptor beta chains from one sample sequenced in a study of CD8 T cells in ankylosing spondylitis. Using its own MiXCR run on the 5' RACE reads, TCRdb lists one record per CDR3 protein. The table includes roughly 200,000 distinct CDR3 sequences, roughly 24% detected once. The sample consisted of blood, either unsorted or a sorted T cell fraction (not recorded which). The receptors shown here come from a male donor with ankylosing spondylitis or in good health (not recorded which).

This chain's CDR3 is CASSQDLWGQADEQYF. In nucleotides, the CDR3 is TGCGCCAGCAGCCAAGATTTATGGGGACAGGCGGACGAGCAGTACTTC. The rearrangement links TRBV4-3 to TRBJ2-7; 8 nucleotides match TRBD1. The length of the CDR3 is 16 residues. Germline assignment: CDR1 LGHNA and CDR2 YSLEER. J lost 5 bases, V lost 0 bases, and 9 bases had no gene match.

The V gene is TRBV6-1, the J gene TRBJ1-1; possibly TRBD1 for D (6 bases). Trimming left V 5 bases short and J 6 bases short, with 16 bases between. The CDR3 has 14 amino acids. The germline gives CDR1 MNHNS, CDR2 SASEGT. The CDR3: CASSPVPQGSEAFF. The CDR3 DNA reads TGTGCCAGCAGTCCCGTGCCGCAGGGGTCTGAAGCTTTCTTT.

This clonotype was counted at least ten times. This chain links TRBV5-1 with TRBJ2-4, with 7 bases lining up with TRBD2. CDR3 size: 17 residues. Germline lookup yields CDR1 SGHRS and CDR2 YFSETQ. The V gene end was trimmed by 0 bases and the J gene end by 2 bases; junction bases not matched to a gene: 8. For the CDR3, the DNA is TGCGCCAGCAGCTTGGATACGGGAGGAGTGTCCAAAAACATTCAGTACTTC. It translates to CASSLDTGGVSKNIQYF. The entire variable domain, with the rest obtained from reference TRBV5-1 and TRBJ2-4, is as follows: KAGVTQTPRYLIKTRGQQVTLSCSPISGHRSVSWYQQTPGQGLQFLFEYFSETQRNKGNFPGRFSGRQFSNSRSEMNVSTLELGDSALYLCASSLDTGGVSKNIQYFGAGTRLSVL.

This sequence joins TRBV29-1 and TRBJ2-7, with D perhaps being TRBD1 or TRBD2 (5 bases each). Per germline, CDR1 SQVTM and CDR2 ANQGSEA. The V end lost 0 bases, the J end lost 2 bases, and 11 bases lay between the germline ends. The CDR3 covers 14 residues. CDR3 in DNA: TGCAGCGTTGAAGATACCAGGGAGCCCTACGAGCAGTACTTC. Protein: CSVEDTREPYEQYF.

This clonotype was recorded many times. The CDR3 DNA follows: TGTGCCAGCAGTGAGGGGGCGGGGACCTACGAGCAGTACTTC. Translated, it gives CASSEGAGTYEQYF. The chain carries TRBV4-2 and TRBJ2-7; TRBD1 is a possible D gene (7 bases). Germline assignment: CDR1 LGHNA and CDR2 YNFKEQ. The CDR3 is made up of 14 amino acids. Trimming cost V 6 bases and J 2 bases, with 14 bases left between them.

Comments on this clonotype: This could be a read error, since a much larger clone is one nucleotide away. This rearrangement joins TRBV29-1 to TRBJ2-5; TRBD2 agrees at 14 bases. The CDR3 contains 15 residues. The germline gives CDR1 SQVTM, CDR2 ANQGSEA. CDR3 sequence: CSTGLAGVRQENQYF. The CDR3 nucleotides are TGCAGCACGGGACTAGCGGGAGTAAGGCAAGAGAACCAGTACTTC.

The V gene is TRBV12-3 or TRBV12-4, the J gene TRBJ2-7; D gene unclear. The ends were cut back, 4 bases at V and 7 bases at J, with 11 bases in the middle. The CDR3 totals 12 residues. Written as DNA, the CDR3 is TGTGCCAGCAGTTCCATCCCTGGGGAGCAGTACTTC. It translates to CASSSIPGEQYF.

This clonotype was recorded at least ten times. The CDR3 DNA follows: TGTGCCAGCAGTGAATCGACAGGACGCAGGGGACAATTAGAGACCCAGTACTTC. Residues: CASSESTGRRGQLETQYF. V usage is TRBV25-1 and J usage is TRBJ2-5; tentative D call: TRBD1 (6 bases). Germline V gene data show CDR1 as MGHDK and CDR2 as SYGVNS. This CDR3 is built from 18 residues. V was clipped by 1 base and J by 4 bases, with 22 bases between them.

The V and J genes are TRBV12-3 or TRBV12-4 and TRBJ2-7; TRBD2 matches at 14 bases. Germline trimming cut 8 bases from V and 4 bases from J; bases unmatched to any gene: 10. CDR3 size: 16 residues. The CDR3 spells CASGLPGLAGDYEQYF. The CDR3 DNA follows: TGTGCCAGCGGACTTCCGGGACTAGCGGGAGATTACGAGCAGTACTTC.

This chain's CDR3 is CSATTSGAFADTQYF. CDR3 nucleotides: TGCAGTGCTACTACTAGCGGCGCTTTCGCAGATACGCAGTATTTT. The chain joins TRBV20-1 to TRBJ2-3; 8 bases match TRBD2. V was pared by 4 bases and J by 4 bases, with 10 bases of the junction left unmatched. The germline CDR1 and CDR2 sequences are DFQATT and SNEGSKA (reference sequence). The CDR3 has 15 amino acids.

This clonotype occurred a few times. The chain links TRBV6-1 to TRBJ2-5; tentative D call: TRBD2 (6 bases). The CDR3 totals 14 residues. Trimming took off 5 bases at V and 2 bases at J, with 12 bases between the two ends. From germline, CDR1 is MNHNS and CDR2 SASEGT. CDR3 coding DNA: TGTGCCAGCAGTAGCCGGGACTTACAAGAGACCCAGTACTTC. Translated: CASSSRDLQETQYF.

The gene calls are TRBV5-1 and TRBJ2-1; D uncertain. Trimming cost V 5 bases and J 4 bases, with 10 bases left between them. CDR3 length: 13 residues. Germline loops: CDR1 SGHRS, CDR2 YFSETQ. As DNA, the CDR3 is TGCGCCAGCAGGTCGTCCGGGTACAATGAGCAGTTCTTC. Its translation is CASRSSGYNEQFF.

Many counts were recorded for this clonotype. The chain uses TRBV29-1 and TRBJ2-3; TRBD2 agrees at 12 bases. The ends lost 5 bases at V and 0 bases at J; junction bases unmatched: 3. The CDR3 is 15 amino acids. Germline V gene data show CDR1 as SQVTM and CDR2 as ANQGSEA. CDR3 sequence: CSVPGTSGSTDTQYF. The CDR3 DNA sequence: TGCAGCGTTCCAGGGACTAGCGGGAGCACAGATACGCAGTATTTT.

This clonotype was counted many times. The rearrangement links TRBV20-1 to TRBJ1-1, with TRBD1 matching over 7 bases. Germline V gives CDR1 DFQATT, CDR2 SNEGSKA (reference sequence). The CDR3 spans 13 residues. V lost 5 bases and J lost 4; bases outside the gene matches: 7. The CDR3 reads CSAPRTGLTEAFF. In nucleotides, the CDR3 is TGCAGTGCTCCTAGGACAGGCCTCACTGAAGCTTTCTTT.

This clonotype was seen only a few times. This chain connects TRBV12-3 or TRBV12-4 to TRBJ2-7; D might be TRBD2 (7 bases). The CDR3 covers 15 residues. The V and J ends lost 5 bases and 0 bases respectively, with 14 bases between them. This CDR3 reads CASSPGEGVSYEQYF. In nucleotides, the CDR3 is TGTGCCAGCAGTCCCGGGGAGGGGGTCTCCTACGAGCAGTACTTC.

This clonotype has a count of ten or more. This sequence joins TRBV5-1 and TRBJ2-1; no clear D. Looked up from germline, CDR1 is SGHRS and CDR2 is YFSETQ. Deletions cut 1 base from V and 9 bases from J, with 14 bases between. This CDR3 is 14 amino acids long. The CDR3, as DNA: TGCGCCAGCAGCTTGTCCGGGCAGCTTAGTGAGCAGTTCTTC. Translated, it gives CASSLSGQLSEQFF.

This clonotype was seen ten or more times. V usage is TRBV10-3 and J usage is TRBJ2-3; TRBD2 matches 12 bases. The CDR3 sequence is 16 residues long. Germline CDR1 and CDR2: ENHRY and SYGVKD. The V gene end was trimmed by 6 bases and the J gene end by 2 bases; junction bases not matched to a gene: 6. CDR3 residues: CAIRQLAGGFTDTQYF. The DNA for the CDR3 is TGTGCCATCAGACAACTAGCGGGAGGATTCACAGATACGCAGTATTTT.

This clonotype has at least ten counts. This chain joins TRBV12-3 or TRBV12-4 and TRBJ1-5; TRBD1 matches at 8 bases. The junction had 10 bases not matched to a gene; V was cut back by 6 bases and J by 6 bases. The CDR3 loop spans 15 amino acids. The CDR3: CASSPGQAVSQPQHF. In DNA, the CDR3 is TGTGCCAGCAGCCCGGGACAGGCGGTGAGTCAGCCCCAGCATTTT.